This T cell receptor (beta chain) was identified during a study of CD8+ T cells in alopecia areata. The CDR3 covers 13 residues. V lost 0 bases to trimming and J lost 1 base, with 5 bases between them. In germline, CDR1 is SGHDT, CDR2 YYEEEE. Regarding treatment: oral pan-JAK inhibitor, 5-10 mg twice daily. Isolated RNA was reverse transcribed into cDNA used as the sequencing template. Some clones are missing from TCRdb's copy, which holds only in-frame ones; the method was immunoSEQ multiplex PCR. Among about 160,000 clones listed, roughly two thirds were seen once. Whole-study findings and limits: The link between baseline CD8+ expansion and response remains uncertain with one nonresponder. Scalp clonality and expanded CD8+ clones among the top 100 fell significantly with tofacitinib.

Notes on this clone: Antigen specificity is unknown.

This specimen was CD4+ T cells sorted from blood, taken at week 4, from a patient treated with tofacitinib. The chain employs TRBV5-6 and TRBJ2-7, with unresolved D. This clonotype was sampled from a human donor with alopecia areata. This chain's CDR3 is CASSLGISYEQYF. The CDR3 DNA follows: TGTGCCAGCAGCTTGGGCATATCCTACGAGCAGTACTTC.